The sequence of this TCR beta chain was determined in a study of cytomegalovirus exposure and HLA in healthy donors. Study-wide results and limits: Within the 120 or so validation repertoires, first-cohort TCR clusters tended to co-occur, according to a later analysis.

Turning to this clone: The target antigen is unknown. One end of the junction varies from germline; a read error may be responsible.

Profiled with immunoSEQ multiplex PCR; TCRdb holds only in-frame clones, not every one. The data show around 150,000 clones, roughly 91% seen once. The CDR3 runs 10 residues. Germline V CDR1 and CDR2: SQVTM, ANQGSEA. Sample: PBMCs. This chain joins TRBV29-1 and TRBJ1-2, with D uncertain. The sequence was collected from a woman between 18 and 29 years old in good health and CMV-seropositive. CDR3 region: CSAEHDGYTF. CDR3 DNA: TGCAGCGCTGAACATGATGGCTACACCTTC.